The clone carrying this T cell receptor (beta chain) has ten or more counts. Its antigen remains unknown. CDR1 and CDR2 (germline): LGHNA, YNFKEQ. Losses at the gene ends were 1 base for V and 3 bases for J; bases not matched to a gene: 11. The CDR3 has 17 residues. This sample is drawn from a study of T cell repertoires in cytomegalovirus infection. Looking at the study overall: Indications came from public TCR beta signatures; they pointed to CMV infection and to a matching HLA type. General study results and limits: Totalled public TCR beta family frequency picked out people who carried CMV plus the relevant HLA. Ex vivo, HLA-C-restricted CMV-specific TCR beta clonotypes prevailed over the rest of the response.

TCRdb reprocessed the reads via MiXCR and lists one record per CDR3 protein. The sample lists a few hundred thousand distinct CDR3 sequences; approximately 9% were seen once. The source is a human donor in good health (CMV status not recorded). Some clones in this sample may be carry-over from other donors' samples. The chain is built from TRBV4-2 and TRBJ1-1; 7 bases align to TRBD1. Sequenced sample: PBMCs. The CDR3 bases are TGTGCCAGCAGCCAAGTTAGGGCAGGGGGATCGGACACTGAAGCTTTCTTT. This sequence encodes CASSQVRAGGSDTEAFF.